This record looks at one TCR beta chain sequence and its context. Its target is not known. This entry is derived from a study of breast tumors, draining lymph nodes, adjacent tissues. General study findings and limits: Tumor T cell lymph node origin was a supported hypothesis, not proven.

MiXCR, run by TCRdb on the multiplex PCR reads, gives a single entry per CDR3 protein. In the table there are about 31,000 distinct CDR3 sequences, 63% of which are singletons. V dropped 4 bases and J dropped 5 bases, with 9 bases sitting between them. The CDR3 has 13 residues. Germline loops: CDR1 ENHRY, CDR2 SYGVKD. Source material: breast tumor tissue. The genes are TRBV10-3 and TRBJ1-5, with a weak D call TRBD1 (5 bases). The TCR originated in a female donor with breast cancer. Some clones in this sample may be carry-over from other donors' samples. For the CDR3, the DNA is TGTGCCATCAGTGCAGGGAGGGATCAGCCCCAGCATTTT. Amino acids: CAISAGRDQPQHF.